Following are 3 T cell receptor beta chains from one sample sequenced in a study of OX40 agonist ivuxolimab in advanced cancers. Libraries were prepared by immunoSEQ multiplex PCR; TCRdb keeps only in-frame clonotypes and omits some of them. The sample lists tens of thousands of clones, 85% to 95% occurring once. The sample here was CD4+ or CD8+ T cells sorted from blood, taken in a trial of the OX40 agonist ivuxolimab. The receptors were sampled from an adult with an advanced solid tumor such as melanoma, head and neck, liver or kidney cancer.

This clone occurred once. The CDR3 protein is CASSYPTWDTQYF. Written as DNA, the CDR3 is TGTGCCAGCAGTTACCCTACCTGGGATACGCAGTATTTT. V and J are TRBV6-5 and TRBJ2-3; D remains ambiguous. The germline CDR1 and CDR2 sequences are MNHEY and SVGAGI. V was shortened by 2 bases and J by 6 bases, with 9 bases between the two germline ends. CDR3 size: 13 residues.

The sample holds one count of this clone. The chain joins TRBV4-1 to TRBJ2-7; 8 nucleotides match TRBD2. This CDR3 contains 15 residues. Unmatched junction bases numbered 5, after V lost 0 bases and J lost 4 bases. Germline V gives CDR1 MGHRA, CDR2 YSYEKL. The CDR3 loop reads CASSQESGGLYEQYF. The CDR3, as DNA: TGCGCCAGCAGCCAAGAGAGCGGGGGTTTGTACGAGCAGTACTTC.

The chain has TRBV9 and TRBJ1-5; no definite D call. In germline, CDR1 is SGDLS, CDR2 YYNGEE. The CDR3 runs 18 residues. V lost 0 bases, J lost 4 bases, and 20 bases lay in between. Here the CDR3 reads CASSVVIISPEGNQPQHF. The CDR3 bases are TGTGCCAGCAGCGTAGTAATCATCTCCCCGGAGGGAAATCAGCCCCAGCATTTT.